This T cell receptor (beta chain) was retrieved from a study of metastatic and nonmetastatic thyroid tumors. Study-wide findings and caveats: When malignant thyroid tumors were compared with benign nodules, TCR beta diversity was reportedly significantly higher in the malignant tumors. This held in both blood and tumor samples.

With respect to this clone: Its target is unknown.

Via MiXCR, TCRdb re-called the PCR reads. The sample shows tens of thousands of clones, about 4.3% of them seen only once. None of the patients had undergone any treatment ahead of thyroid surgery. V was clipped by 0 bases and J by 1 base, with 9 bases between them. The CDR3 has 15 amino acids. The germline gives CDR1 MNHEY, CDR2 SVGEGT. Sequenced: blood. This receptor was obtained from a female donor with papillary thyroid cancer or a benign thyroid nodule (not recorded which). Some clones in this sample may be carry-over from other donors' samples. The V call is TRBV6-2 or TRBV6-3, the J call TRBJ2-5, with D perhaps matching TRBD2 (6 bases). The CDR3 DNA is TGTGCCAGCAGTTACTCTAGCGGAGTCCAAGAGACCCAGTACTTC. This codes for CASSYSSGVQETQYF.